The rows below give T cell receptor beta chains drawn from one sample of a study of identical twins. TCRdb re-derived calls from the 5' RACE reads in MiXCR, one entry per CDR3 protein. The table has hundreds of thousands of distinct CDR3 sequences, 8.5% to 9.5% seen once. These data are also associated with another study on yellow fever vaccine responses in identical twins.

Source material: PBMCs. Receptors originate from a woman younger than 35 in good health. The CDR3 runs from the conserved cysteine through the conserved F or W. The order of the fields is J gene, D gene, CDR3 length, clone size, V gene, CDR3 protein, CDR3 DNA. The D gene is left open where the match is weak. Some rows mark clone size as missing; the rest say once, few, many or name a class of expanded clone.

TRBJ2-1 TRBD2 14 few TRBV29-1 CSVYNSGGVYEQFF TGCAGCGTATATAATAGCGGGGGGGTTTATGAGCAGTTCTTC
TRBJ1-3 NA 15 NA TRBV6-1 CASSQMWGAGNTIYF TGTGCCAGCAGTCAAATGTGGGGAGCTGGAAACACCATATATTTT
TRBJ1-2 TRBD1 14 few TRBV25-1 CASSERQGANGYTF TGTGCCAGCAGTGAACGCCAGGGGGCTAATGGCTACACCTTC
TRBJ2-2 NA 14 few TRBV20-1 CSASGLMDTGELFF TGCAGTGCTAGCGGCCTTATGGACACCGGGGAGCTGTTTTTT
TRBJ1-6 NA 15 many TRBV7-9 CASSPQSSYNSPLHF TGTGCCAGCAGTCCACAGAGCTCCTATAATTCACCCCTCCACTTT
TRBJ2-3 NA 12 NA TRBV10-3 CAISDYNATQYF TGTGCCATCAGTGATTATAACGCTACGCAGTATTTT
TRBJ2-7 TRBD1 14 NA TRBV9 CASSSGTGTGEQYF TGTGCCAGCAGCTCAGGGACAGGGACGGGCGAGCAGTACTTC
TRBJ2-3 NA 18 many TRBV11-1 CASRRGGTGTAFTDTQYF TGTGCCAGCAGACGGGGGGGGACTGGGACAGCCTTCACAGATACGCAGTATTTT
TRBJ2-1 NA 16 NA TRBV6-2/TRBV6-3 CASSYPRLLRENEQFF TGTGCCAGCAGTTACCCCCGGCTACTTAGGGAGAATGAGCAGTTCTTC
TRBJ1-2 TRBD1 13 NA TRBV12-3/TRBV12-4 CASSTTGVYGYTF TGTGCCAGCAGTACCACAGGGGTCTATGGCTACACCTTC
TRBJ1-1 NA 15 many TRBV7-2 CASRTDPTGGTEAFF TGTGCCAGCAGAACGGACCCCACCGGGGGCACTGAAGCTTTCTTT
TRBJ2-2 NA 12 many TRBV29-1 CSVVENTGELFF TGCAGCGTTGTCGAGAACACCGGGGAGCTGTTTTTT
TRBJ2-7 TRBD2 16 NA TRBV11-2 CASSLTGGLSSYEQYF TGTGCCAGCAGCTTAACGGGGGGACTCTCGTCCTACGAGCAGTACTTC
TRBJ2-5 NA 15 many TRBV12-3/TRBV12-4 CASSLSQGIQETQYF TGTGCCAGCAGTTTATCACAGGGAATCCAAGAGACCCAGTACTTC
TRBJ2-7 TRBD2 17 NA TRBV6-5 CASSYRGSGSLSYEQYF TGTGCCAGCAGTTACCGGGGCAGCGGGAGTCTCTCCTACGAGCAGTACTTC
TRBJ1-1 NA 15 NA TRBV30 CAWSFRTGMNTEAFF TGTGCCTGGAGTTTTCGGACGGGAATGAACACTGAAGCTTTCTTT
TRBJ2-3 NA 15 few TRBV14 CASSQDTNRRDTQYF TGTGCCAGCAGCCAAGATACGAACAGGCGAGATACGCAGTATTTT
TRBJ2-7 NA 15 NA TRBV5-1 CASSFGPTASYEQYF TGCGCCAGCAGCTTCGGGCCCACGGCCTCCTACGAGCAGTACTTC
TRBJ2-7 NA 11 few TRBV27 CASSNALEQYF TGTGCCAGCAGCAATGCCCTGGAGCAGTACTTC
TRBJ2-7 NA 14 many TRBV30 CAWSHTDSYYEQYF TGTGCCTGGAGTCATACGGACAGCTACTACGAGCAGTACTTC
TRBJ1-1 NA 13 NA TRBV7-3 CASSLMRHTEAFF TGTGCCAGCAGCTTAATGCGACACACTGAAGCTTTCTTT
TRBJ2-3 TRBD1 15 few TRBV11-2 CASSPRTGPLFTQYF TGTGCCAGCAGCCCCCGGACAGGCCCTCTCTTTACGCAGTATTTT
TRBJ2-7 NA 14 NA TRBV20-1 CSALRDGTSYEQYF TGCAGTGCGCTCCGGGACGGGACCTCCTACGAGCAGTACTTC
TRBJ2-5 NA 17 once TRBV5-1 CASSIDVTGYAIETQYF TGCGCCAGCAGCATAGACGTAACAGGGTATGCGATTGAGACCCAGTACTTC
TRBJ2-7 NA 14 NA TRBV30 CAWSVLGSSYEQYF TGTGCCTGGAGTGTACTGGGGAGCTCCTACGAGCAGTACTTC
TRBJ2-6 NA 16 few TRBV29-1 CSVEVGDSEGANVLTF TGCAGCGTTGAAGTAGGGGACTCTGAAGGGGCCAACGTCCTGACTTTC
TRBJ1-1 NA 13 few TRBV10-3 CAISEASPPEAFF TGTGCCATCAGTGAGGCGTCCCCCCCTGAAGCTTTCTTT
TRBJ2-7 NA 14 NA TRBV27 CASSPTTPPYEQYF TGTGCCAGCAGTCCCACTACCCCGCCCTACGAGCAGTACTTC
TRBJ2-5 NA 14 few TRBV10-3 CAISEGGGGETQYF TGTGCCATCAGTGAGGGGGGAGGGGGAGAGACCCAGTACTTC
TRBJ2-3 TRBD2 16 NA TRBV7-2 CASSFHSGLAGAPQYF TGTGCCAGCAGCTTTCATTCGGGACTAGCGGGGGCCCCGCAGTATTTT
TRBJ2-2 NA 15 many TRBV6-2/TRBV6-3 CATSDSSANTGELFF TGTGCCACCTCAGACTCTTCCGCGAACACCGGGGAGCTGTTTTTT
TRBJ2-1 NA 12 NA TRBV6-6 CASSPGFHEQFF TGTGCCAGCAGTCCCGGGTTCCATGAGCAGTTCTTC
TRBJ2-1 NA 11 many TRBV7-9 CASSTTLDQFF TGTGCCAGCAGCACAACCCTTGACCAGTTCTTC